The next 27 T cell receptor beta chains were all read from a single sample in a study of T cells in localized non-small cell lung cancer. Assay used: immunoSEQ multiplex PCR; TCRdb lists only in-frame clones, some missing. The sample yields about 3,200 clones, 25% to 35% seen once. The specimen was lung tumor tissue, collected before any cancer treatment. The receptors shown here come from a man between 40 and 70 years old with stage I lung adenocarcinoma.

This chain links TRBV5-1 with TRBJ1-4; 8 nucleotides align to TRBD1. Germline CDR1 is SGHRS and CDR2 is YFSETQ. Trimming took 6 bases from V and 6 from J; bases not matched to a gene: 10. The CDR3 is 15 residues long. The CDR3 spells CASTLKPTGDEKLFF. Written as DNA, the CDR3 is TGCGCCAGCACCCTGAAACCGACAGGGGATGAAAAACTGTTTTTT.

This clone was observed a few times. V and J are TRBV18 and TRBJ2-7; 9 positions match TRBD2. V dropped 3 bases and J dropped 0; count of bases not matched to a gene: 6. The length of the CDR3 is 16 residues. Germline CDR1 and CDR2: KGHSH and LQKENI. The CDR3 region is CASSPRGRGGSYEQYF. CDR3 coding DNA: TGTGCCAGCTCACCGCGGGGGCGGGGGGGCTCCTACGAGCAGTACTTC.

The rearrangement links TRBV29-1 to TRBJ1-1, with D tentatively TRBD1 (6 bases). From germline, CDR1 is SQVTM and CDR2 ANQGSEA. This CDR3 is built from 16 residues. V shed 5 bases and J shed 4 bases, with 23 bases lying between them. The CDR3 DNA is TGCAGCGTTAAGGGGGGAGGGAATCTCATGAGCACTGAAGCTTTCTTT. This translates into CSVKGGGNLMSTEAFF.

Judged by abundance, this clone is medium-sized (0.01 to 0.1%). The V call is TRBV11-3, the J call TRBJ2-5; 8 nucleotides agree with TRBD2. Germline V gene lookup returns CDR1 SGHNT and CDR2 YENEEA. The V segment lost 0 bases and the J segment 4 bases; nucleotides outside the gene matches: 4. The CDR3 length is 15 residues. The CDR3 region is CASSLERGGPETQYF. DNA of the CDR3: TGTGCCAGCAGCTTAGAACGGGGGGGCCCAGAGACCCAGTACTTC.

This clone appeared a few times. The rearrangement joins TRBV11-3 to TRBJ2-3; TRBD2 aligns across 11 bases. This CDR3 comprises 17 residues. CDR1 SGHNT and CDR2 YENEEA come from the germline V gene. V trimming: 3 bases; J trimming: 6 bases; junction bases outside the gene matches: 11. CDR3 amino acids: CASSFVSGGAPSDTQYF. Written as DNA, the CDR3 is TGTGCCAGCAGCTTTGTTAGCGGGGGGGCCCCCTCTGATACGCAGTATTTT.

The rearrangement uses TRBV6-8 and TRBJ2-7, with D perhaps TRBD1 (6 bases). Looked up from germline, CDR1 is MNHGY and CDR2 is SAAAGT. Trimming removed 5 bases from V and 3 bases from J, with 8 bases in between. The CDR3 is made up of 12 amino acids. The CDR3 reads CASSGQSYEQYF. DNA for the CDR3: TGTGCCAGCAGTGGACAGAGCTACGAGCAGTACTTC.

This clone turned up a few times. This chain links TRBV6-1 with TRBJ2-4; no reliable D call. CDR3 length: 15 amino acids. CDR1 and CDR2 (germline): MNHNS, SASEGT. Deletions cut 0 bases from V and 0 bases from J, with 6 bases between. The CDR3 protein is CASSEARLAKNIQYF. The CDR3 DNA reads as TGTGCCAGCAGTGAAGCCAGGTTAGCCAAAAACATTCAGTACTTC.

This clone was detected only a few times. This rearrangement joins TRBV6-8 to TRBJ2-4; D perhaps matches TRBD1 (6 bases). Germline values: CDR1 MNHGY, CDR2 SAAAGT. V dropped 2 bases and J dropped 3 bases, with 11 bases sitting between them. The CDR3 loop spans 15 amino acids. In DNA, the CDR3 is TGTGCCAGCAGTTACCCGACACAGGGCAAAAACATTCAGTACTTC. This codes for CASSYPTQGKNIQYF.

This chain links TRBV11-3 with TRBJ1-1; TRBD1 is a possible D gene (5 bases). V gave up 0 bases and J gave up 3 bases, with 8 bases separating them. CDR3 length equals 14 residues. Germline V gene data show CDR1 as SGHNT and CDR2 as YENEEA. This CDR3 is CASSLEGEDTEAFF. Here the CDR3 DNA reads TGTGCCAGCAGCTTAGAAGGGGAAGACACTGAAGCTTTCTTT.

This chain's CDR3 is CASQPGTGKNQPQHF. The CDR3 DNA is TGCGCCAGCCAACCCGGGACAGGCAAAAATCAGCCCCAGCATTTT. The chain uses TRBV5-1 and TRBJ1-5; 8 nucleotides match TRBD1. The CDR3 has 15 amino acids. Unmatched junction bases numbered 10, after V lost 7 bases and J lost 4 bases. Germline V CDR1 and CDR2: SGHRS, YFSETQ.

The table lists this clone with many counts. The J gene is TRBJ1-1, the V gene TRBV6-8, with a weak D call TRBD1 (5 bases). The germline V gene has CDR1 MNHGY and CDR2 SAAAGT. V was pared by 4 bases and J by 9 bases, with 15 bases between. The CDR3 runs 13 residues. The CDR3 spells CASSFGTGAQAFF. The DNA of the CDR3 is TGTGCCAGCAGTTTTGGGACCGGAGCCCAAGCTTTCTTT.

There are a few counts of this clone. The V gene is TRBV2, the J gene TRBJ2-3; TRBD2 aligns across 8 bases. This CDR3 is 13 amino acids long. Germline-derived CDR1 and CDR2 are SNHLY and FYNNEI. Germline trimming cut 10 bases from V and 0 bases from J; bases unmatched to any gene: 3. The CDR3 bases are TGTGCCAATAGCGGGGCGAGCACAGATACGCAGTATTTT. Its protein product is CANSGASTDTQYF.

This clone was observed a handful of times. The rearrangement joins TRBV28 to TRBJ2-7; D remains unclear. Germline V gene lookup returns CDR1 MDHEN and CDR2 SYDVKM. CDR3 length: 14 residues. Trimming pared 1 base from V and 0 bases from J, leaving 7 bases between. CDR3 coding DNA: TGTGCCAGCAGTTTATACGGCGTCTCCTACGAGCAGTACTTC. The encoded protein is CASSLYGVSYEQYF.

The chain has TRBV6-8 and TRBJ2-2, with TRBD1 matching over 8 bases. This CDR3 is 16 amino acids long. Trimming cost V 5 bases and J 2 bases; bases outside gene matches: 7. Germline CDR1 reads MNHGY; CDR2 reads SAAAGT. The CDR3 loop reads CASSKRQGQNTGELFF. The CDR3 DNA is TGTGCCAGCAGTAAAAGACAGGGGCAAAACACCGGGGAGCTGTTTTTT.

This clone was seen only a few times. The chain links TRBV9 to TRBJ2-5, with TRBD2 matching over 7 bases. V shed 2 bases and J 0 bases; nucleotides not matched to a gene: 4. The CDR3 spans 15 residues. Germline V gives CDR1 SGDLS, CDR2 YYNGEE. CDR3 sequence reads: CASSVGGFNQETQYF. The CDR3, as DNA: TGTGCCAGCAGCGTGGGGGGGTTCAACCAAGAGACCCAGTACTTC.

Here the CDR3 DNA reads TGTGCCAGCAGTTTGGGACAGGGGGGCACTGAAGCTTTCTTT. Translating it yields CASSLGQGGTEAFF. The V gene is TRBV6-8, the J gene TRBJ1-1, with 11 bases fitting TRBD1. The length of the CDR3 is 14 residues. Germline assignment: CDR1 MNHGY and CDR2 SAAAGT. The trim removed 4 bases at V and 4 bases at J, leaving 2 bases unmatched.

This clone was observed a few times. This sequence joins TRBV6-8 and TRBJ1-1; D unclear. The germline V gene encodes CDR1 MNHGY and CDR2 SAAAGT. This CDR3 is built from 13 residues. V lost 2 bases and J 1 base, leaving 5 bases between the germline ends. As DNA, the CDR3 is TGTGCCAGCAGTTACGGTTCGAACACTGAAGCTTTCTTT. This gives the protein CASSYGSNTEAFF.

The V gene is TRBV18, the J gene TRBJ2-5; 7 bases are shared with TRBD1. This CDR3 has 17 residues. J lost 4 bases, V lost 3 bases, and 14 bases had no gene match. The germline V gene has CDR1 KGHSH and CDR2 LQKENI. CDR3 sequence: CASSPDRVGISGETQYF. The CDR3 nucleotides read TGTGCCAGCTCACCTGACAGGGTGGGGATTTCTGGAGAGACCCAGTACTTC. Full variable domain (remainder filled in from reference TRBV18 and TRBJ2-5): NAGVMQNPRHLVRRRGQEARLRCSPMKGHSHVYWYRQLPEEGLKFMVYLQKENIIDESGMPKERFSAEFPKEGPSILRIQQVVRGDSAAYFCASSPDRVGISGETQYFGPGTRLLVL.

The J gene is TRBJ2-7, the V gene TRBV5-1; maybe TRBD1 (5 bases). The CDR3 has 14 residues. V lost 0 bases and J 4 bases, leaving 11 bases between the germline ends. CDR1 and CDR2 from the germline V gene are SGHRS and YFSETQ. The CDR3 DNA sequence: TGCGCCAGCAGCTTGGTGGCCAGGGCGTACGAGCAGTACTTC. Translation gives CASSLVARAYEQYF. The whole variable domain, filled in from reference TRBV5-1 and TRBJ2-7, reads KAGVTQTPRYLIKTRGQQVTLSCSPISGHRSVSWYQQTPGQGLQFLFEYFSETQRNKGNFPGRFSGRQFSNSRSEMNVSTLELGDSALYLCASSLVARAYEQYFGPGTRLTVT.

J is TRBJ1-1 and V is TRBV29-1; D may be TRBD1 (5 bases). V lost 6 bases, J lost 7 bases, and 15 bases lay in between. Germline V lookup: CDR1 SQVTM, CDR2 ANQGSEA. This CDR3 has 12 residues. The CDR3 here is CSVERTRGEAFF. CDR3 in DNA: TGCAGCGTAGAGAGGACAAGGGGTGAAGCTTTCTTT.

This clone was counted between two and nine times. The V gene is TRBV6-7, the J gene TRBJ2-1; 14 bases agree with TRBD2. TRBV6-7 is flagged as an ORF with uncertain function. The CDR3 is 15 amino acids. Germline trimming cut 6 bases from V and 4 bases from J; bases unmatched to any gene: 2. In DNA, the CDR3 is TGTGCCAGCAGGACTAGCGGGGGGGCATACAATGAGCAGTTCTTC. Protein: CASRTSGGAYNEQFF.

This clone was detected a few times. The chain carries TRBV6-8 and TRBJ1-4; D not resolved. Germline CDR1 MNHGY, CDR2 SAAAGT. This CDR3 comprises 15 residues. Deletions cut 6 bases from V and 7 bases from J, with 18 bases between. CDR3 sequence (DNA): TGTGCCAGCAGCGACGGACTAAATCGGGCTGAAAAACTGTTTTTT. Protein sequence: CASSDGLNRAEKLFF.

The genes are TRBV5-1 and TRBJ1-1, with 8 bases aligning to TRBD1. Germline values: CDR1 SGHRS, CDR2 YFSETQ. V was clipped by 3 bases and J by 1 base; unmatched bases: 5. The CDR3 totals 15 residues. The CDR3 bases are TGCGCCAGCAGCTCTCGGACAGGGAAGAACACTGAAGCTTTCTTT. Translated, it gives CASSSRTGKNTEAFF.

The rearrangement joins TRBV12-1 to TRBJ2-7; TRBD1, the table's D call, lacks a check against the DNA. TRBV12-1 is labeled a pseudogene. The CDR3 extends over 15 amino acids. Written as DNA, the CDR3 is TGTGCCAGCAGCCATTCGGGACAGCGGTCGTGTGAGCAGTACTTC. Its translation: CASSHSGQRSCEQYF.

V is TRBV15 and J is TRBJ1-1; the D gene is possibly TRBD1 (6 bases). V was pared by 7 bases and J by 3 bases, with 21 bases between. Germline V gene lookup returns CDR1 LNHNV and CDR2 YYDKDF (reference sequence). The CDR3 sequence is 16 residues long. CDR3 bases: TGTGCCACCACCCAGATTGGGGGGCGCGGGGACACTGAAGCTTTCTTT. Translating it yields CATTQIGGRGDTEAFF.

This clone rates as medium-sized. This rearrangement joins TRBV11-3 to TRBJ1-6; no clear D gene. The CDR3 totals 16 residues. The V gene's germline CDR1 is SGHNT and CDR2 YENEEA. V dropped 1 base and J dropped 8 bases, with 15 bases sitting between them. As DNA, the CDR3 is TGTGCCAGCAGCTTAGTGGGTACGGGTCTGCATTCACCCCTCCACTTT. Its translation: CASSLVGTGLHSPLHF.

The V call is TRBV5-1, the J call TRBJ1-1, with D maybe TRBD1 (6 bases). CDR3 size: 15 residues. Deletions cut 4 bases from V and 4 bases from J, with 17 bases between. Germline V CDR1 and CDR2: SGHRS, YFSETQ. CDR3 protein: CASSPTGSKGTEAFF. The CDR3 bases are TGCGCCAGCAGCCCCACAGGGTCGAAGGGCACTGAAGCTTTCTTT.